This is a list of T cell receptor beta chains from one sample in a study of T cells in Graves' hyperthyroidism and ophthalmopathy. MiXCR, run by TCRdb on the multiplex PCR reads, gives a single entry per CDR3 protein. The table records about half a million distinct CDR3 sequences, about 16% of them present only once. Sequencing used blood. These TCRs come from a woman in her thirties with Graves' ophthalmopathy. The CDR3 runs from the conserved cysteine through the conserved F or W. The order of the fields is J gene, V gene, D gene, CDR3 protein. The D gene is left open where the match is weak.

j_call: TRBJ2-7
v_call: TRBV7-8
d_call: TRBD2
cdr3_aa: CASSLAGTSEQYF

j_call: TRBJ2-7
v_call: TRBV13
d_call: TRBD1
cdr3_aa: CASSTRQGASYEQYF

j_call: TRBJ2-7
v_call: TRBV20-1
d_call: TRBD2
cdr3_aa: CSAGGGLAGGAYEQYF

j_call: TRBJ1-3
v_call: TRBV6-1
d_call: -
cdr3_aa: CASSDSPSGNTIYF

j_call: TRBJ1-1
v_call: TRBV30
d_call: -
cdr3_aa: CAWNPEQTAEAFF

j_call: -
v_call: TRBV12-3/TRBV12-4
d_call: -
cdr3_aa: CASSLGVTQYF

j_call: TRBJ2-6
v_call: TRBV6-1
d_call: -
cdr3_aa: CASSGSWGAGANVLTF

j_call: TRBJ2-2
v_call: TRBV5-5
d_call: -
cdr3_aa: CASSPDKLTNTGELFF

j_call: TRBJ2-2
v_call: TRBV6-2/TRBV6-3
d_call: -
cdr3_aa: CASSRLASGLFF

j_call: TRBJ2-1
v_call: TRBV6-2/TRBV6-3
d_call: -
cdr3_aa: CASSIGTPTEQFF

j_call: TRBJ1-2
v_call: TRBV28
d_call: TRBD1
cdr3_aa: CASSRRTGADGYTF

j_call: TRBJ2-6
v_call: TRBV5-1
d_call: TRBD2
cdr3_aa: CASSYGLAGVDGANVLTF

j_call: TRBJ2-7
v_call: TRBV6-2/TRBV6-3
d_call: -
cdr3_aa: CASSYSNSPPEQYF

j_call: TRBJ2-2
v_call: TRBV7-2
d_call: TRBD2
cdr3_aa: CASSLEASGSRRELFF

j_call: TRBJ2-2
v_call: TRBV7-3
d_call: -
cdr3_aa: CASSPSGVGELFF

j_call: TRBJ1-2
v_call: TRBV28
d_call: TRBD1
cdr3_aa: CASREQGNYGYTF

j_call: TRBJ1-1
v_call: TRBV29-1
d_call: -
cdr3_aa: CSILPMNTEAFF

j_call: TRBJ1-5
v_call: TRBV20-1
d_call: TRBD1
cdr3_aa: CSASTGPYQPQHF

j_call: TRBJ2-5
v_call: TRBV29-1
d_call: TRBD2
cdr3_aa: CSGSHSGTEETQYF

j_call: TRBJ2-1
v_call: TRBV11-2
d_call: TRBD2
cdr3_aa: CASRIPGLAGPREQFF

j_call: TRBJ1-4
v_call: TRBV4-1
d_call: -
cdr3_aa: CASSPPGATNEKLFF

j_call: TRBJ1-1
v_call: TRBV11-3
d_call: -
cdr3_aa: CASSVGQNTEAFF

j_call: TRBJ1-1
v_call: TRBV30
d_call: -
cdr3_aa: CAWSQHTEAFF

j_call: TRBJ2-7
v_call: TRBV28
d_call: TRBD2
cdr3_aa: CASSPGMEASGSLSAYEQYF

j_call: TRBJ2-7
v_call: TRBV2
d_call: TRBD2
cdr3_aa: CASRFIGTRQDEQYF

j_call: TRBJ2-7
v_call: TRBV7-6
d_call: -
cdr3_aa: CASSPAGQNEQYF

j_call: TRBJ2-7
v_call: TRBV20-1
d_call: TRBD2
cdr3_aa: CSATLLTSGTSYEQYF

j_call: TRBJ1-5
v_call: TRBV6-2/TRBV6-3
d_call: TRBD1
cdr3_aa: CASRKTGGDNQPQHF

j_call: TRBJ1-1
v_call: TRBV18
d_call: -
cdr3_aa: CASSSLQNTEAFF

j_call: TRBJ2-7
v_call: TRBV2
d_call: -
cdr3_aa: CASREGGSYEQYF

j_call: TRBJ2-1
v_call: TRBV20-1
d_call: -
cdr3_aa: CSASERGEQFF

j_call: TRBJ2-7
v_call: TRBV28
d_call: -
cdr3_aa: CASSLAGGMNEQYF

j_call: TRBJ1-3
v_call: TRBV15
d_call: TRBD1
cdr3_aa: CATGTGDGNTIYF

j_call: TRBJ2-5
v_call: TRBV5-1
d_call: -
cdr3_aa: CASSLPVQETQYF

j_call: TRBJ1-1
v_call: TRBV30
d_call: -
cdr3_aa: CAWSTTGKGDTEAFF

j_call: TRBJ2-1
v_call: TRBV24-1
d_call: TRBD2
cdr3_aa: CATSDKQGLAGGTNEQFF

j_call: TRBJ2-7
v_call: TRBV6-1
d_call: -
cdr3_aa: CASSERAGESYEQYF

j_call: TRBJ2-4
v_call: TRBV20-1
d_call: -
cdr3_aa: CSAGSEGTREDIQYF

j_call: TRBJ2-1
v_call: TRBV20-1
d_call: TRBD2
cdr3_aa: CSARDLSGRVIDEQFF

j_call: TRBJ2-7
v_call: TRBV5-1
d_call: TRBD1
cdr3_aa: CASSSGSGTGDYEQYF

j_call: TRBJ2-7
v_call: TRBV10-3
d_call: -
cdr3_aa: CAIRASVDYEQYF

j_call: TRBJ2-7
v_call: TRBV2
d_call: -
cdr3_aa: CASSAFGSASVSYEQYF

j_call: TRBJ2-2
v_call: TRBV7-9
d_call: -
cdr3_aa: CASTPSMVGNTGELFF

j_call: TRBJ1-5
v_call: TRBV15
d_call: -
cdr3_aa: CATSRDGRDFYQPQHF

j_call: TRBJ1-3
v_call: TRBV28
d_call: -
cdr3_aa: CASSPRGIGNTIYF

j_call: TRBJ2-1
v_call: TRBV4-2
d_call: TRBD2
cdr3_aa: CASSPPGLRLSNEQFF

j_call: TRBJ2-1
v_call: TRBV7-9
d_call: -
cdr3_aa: CASSLGGGRELFF

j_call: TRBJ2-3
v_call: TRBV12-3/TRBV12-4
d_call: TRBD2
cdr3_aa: CASSLGLAVGDTQYF

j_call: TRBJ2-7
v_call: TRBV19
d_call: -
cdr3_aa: CASSKHTHYEQYF